This TCR beta chain was found in a study of blood T cell repertoires in COVID-19. Study overall: Samples of COVID-19 (acute and convalescent) were obtained from the United States, Italy and Spain. Sample material is recorded as cDNA or gDNA derived from T cells, B-cell-depleted T cells, or PBMCs.

Method: immunoSEQ multiplex PCR; TCRdb's copy keeps in-frame clones and lacks some. The sample has 27,000 or so clones, over 75% seen once. The V and J ends lost 4 bases and 11 bases respectively, with 14 bases between them. Germline V lookup: CDR1 LNHDA, CDR2 SQIVND (reference sequence). CDR3 length equals 12 residues. This rearrangement joins TRBV19 to TRBJ1-1, with D tentatively TRBD1 (6 bases). This sequence originates from a human donor with active COVID-19. The donor label of this sample is uncertain. Input material: peripheral blood. The CDR3 region has the DNA TGTGCCAGTAGTACGTGGACAGAATCGGCTTTCTTT. Translation gives CASSTWTESAFF. Looking up the rest from reference TRBV19 and TRBJ1-1 gives the full variable domain: DGGITQSPKYLFRKEGQNVTLSCEQNLNHDAMYWYRQDPGQGLRLIYYSQIVNDFQKGDIAEGYSVSREKKESFPLTVTSAQKNPTAFYLCASSTWTESAFFGQGTRLTVV.